This note documents a single T cell receptor (beta chain) sequence. Antigen: not known. A much larger clone differs from this one at a single base, so this may be a read error. This sample is drawn from a study of tumor and adjacent non-tumor tissue in lung cancer. Overall study findings and caveats: In normal lung, the top 100 clones were significantly more dominant than in tumor.

Three rounds of nested PCR, following a modified ARM-PCR protocol, produced the TCRbeta library. TCRdb analysed the multiplex PCR reads with MiXCR anew, one entry per CDR3 protein. This sample has 75,000 to 95,000 distinct CDR3 sequences; roughly 77% occur once, and the top ten carry 21%. CDR1 DFQATT and CDR2 SNEGSKA come from the germline V gene (reference sequence). The CDR3 spans 13 residues. V was shortened by 6 bases and J by 0 bases, with 10 bases between the two germline ends. The template was RNA from unsorted bulk tissue. This non-tumor lung sample came from over 3 cm beyond the tumor edge. The chain links TRBV20-1 to TRBJ2-3; D gene uncertain. This clonotype was obtained from a woman aged 50 to 65 with non-small cell lung cancer. Sequenced sample: distant non-tumor lung tissue. CDR3 sequence: CSAKGVSTDTQYF. DNA for the CDR3: TGCAGTGCCAAAGGCGTCAGCACAGATACGCAGTATTTT.